This T cell receptor beta chain derives from a study of T cell changes during pregnancy in multiple sclerosis. The CDR3 sequence is 15 residues long. Germline lookup yields CDR1 SGHTA and CDR2 FQGTGA. V shed 2 bases, J shed 5 bases, and the junction held 4 bases outside the gene matches. Measured with immunoSEQ multiplex PCR; TCRdb has only the in-frame clones, and not every one. The sample has 70,000 to 100,000 clones; approximately 92% are singletons. This rearrangement joins TRBV7-3 to TRBJ2-2; 8 bases are shared with TRBD1. This TCR was recovered from a female donor with multiple sclerosis, enrolled in a pregnancy study. The material was peripheral blood, obtained in the first trimester of pregnancy. The CDR3 reads CASSLGQGWTGELFF. The CDR3 DNA reads TGTGCCAGCAGCTTAGGACAGGGATGGACCGGGGAGCTGTTTTTT.